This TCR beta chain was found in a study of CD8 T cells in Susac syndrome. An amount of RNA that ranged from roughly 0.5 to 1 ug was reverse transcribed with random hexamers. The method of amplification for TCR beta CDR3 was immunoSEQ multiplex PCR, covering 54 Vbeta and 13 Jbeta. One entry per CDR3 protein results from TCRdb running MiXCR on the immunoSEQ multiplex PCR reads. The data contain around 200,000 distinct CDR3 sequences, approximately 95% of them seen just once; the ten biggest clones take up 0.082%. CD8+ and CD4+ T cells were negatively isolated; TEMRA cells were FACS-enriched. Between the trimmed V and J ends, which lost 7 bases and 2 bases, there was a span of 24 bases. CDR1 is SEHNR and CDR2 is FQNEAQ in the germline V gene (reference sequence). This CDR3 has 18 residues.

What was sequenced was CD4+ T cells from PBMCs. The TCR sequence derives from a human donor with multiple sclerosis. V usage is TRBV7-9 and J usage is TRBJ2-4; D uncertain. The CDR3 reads CASTRSLSTTQTKNIQYF. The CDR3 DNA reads TGTGCCAGCACCCGCTCCCTGAGTACTACACAAACCAAAAACATTCAGTACTTC.